This record looks at one T cell receptor beta chain sequence and its context. Its matching antigen is unknown. The CDR3 is 13 residues long. The V gene's germline CDR1 is SGHTA and CDR2 FQGNSA. Trimming pared 2 bases from V and 15 bases from J, leaving 17 bases between. This entry is derived from a study of response to subunit inactivated influenza vaccine. TCRdb re-analysed the RT-PCR reads in MiXCR, keeping a single row per CDR3 protein. The sample records roughly 710,000 distinct CDR3 sequences, about 15% being singletons. Study observations and caveats: After each seasonal influenza vaccination, few new T cells are recruited, the authors suggested.

The sample here was PBMCs from blood, taken around 15 days before vaccination. The V and J genes are TRBV7-2 and TRBJ2-1; D is possibly TRBD2 (6 bases). The receptor was isolated from a middle-aged man who received an inactivated influenza vaccine. CDR3 DNA: TGTGCCAGCAGCTTACGGTTTGCGGGGAGAGTGTTCTTC. It is translated as CASSLRFAGRVFF. The variable domain in full, with the rest retrieved from reference TRBV7-2 and TRBJ2-1, is GAGVSQSPSNKVTEKGKDVELRCDPISGHTALYWYRQSLGQGLEFLIYFQGNSAPDKSGLPSDRFSAERTGGSVSTLTIQRTQQEDSAVYLCASSLRFAGRVFFGPGTRLTVL.